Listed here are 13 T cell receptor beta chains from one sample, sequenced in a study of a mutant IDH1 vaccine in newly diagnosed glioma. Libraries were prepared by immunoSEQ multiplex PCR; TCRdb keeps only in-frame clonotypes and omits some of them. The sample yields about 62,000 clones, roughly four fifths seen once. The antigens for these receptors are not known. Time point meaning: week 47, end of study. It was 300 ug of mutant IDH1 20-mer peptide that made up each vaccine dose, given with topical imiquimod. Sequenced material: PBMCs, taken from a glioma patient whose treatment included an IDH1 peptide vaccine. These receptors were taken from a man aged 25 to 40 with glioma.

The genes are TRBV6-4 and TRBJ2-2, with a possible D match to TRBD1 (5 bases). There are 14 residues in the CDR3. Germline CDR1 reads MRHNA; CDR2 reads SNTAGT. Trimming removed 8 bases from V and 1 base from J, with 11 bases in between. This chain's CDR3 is CASSLGRNTGELFF. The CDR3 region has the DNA TGTGCCAGCTCCCTGGGGCGGAACACCGGGGAGCTGTTTTTT.

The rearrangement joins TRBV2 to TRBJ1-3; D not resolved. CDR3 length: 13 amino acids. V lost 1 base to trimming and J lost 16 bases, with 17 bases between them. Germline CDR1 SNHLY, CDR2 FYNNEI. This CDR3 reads CASSEGRPDYLYF. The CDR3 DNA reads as TGTGCCAGCAGTGAAGGAAGGCCAGACTACCTCTATTTT.

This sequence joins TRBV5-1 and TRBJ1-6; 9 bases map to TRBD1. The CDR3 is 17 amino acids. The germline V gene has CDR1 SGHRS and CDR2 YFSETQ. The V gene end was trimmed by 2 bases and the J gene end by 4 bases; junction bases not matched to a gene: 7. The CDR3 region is CASSLGVTGGYNSPLHF. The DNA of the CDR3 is TGCGCCAGCAGCTTAGGCGTGACAGGGGGTTATAATTCACCCCTCCACTTT.

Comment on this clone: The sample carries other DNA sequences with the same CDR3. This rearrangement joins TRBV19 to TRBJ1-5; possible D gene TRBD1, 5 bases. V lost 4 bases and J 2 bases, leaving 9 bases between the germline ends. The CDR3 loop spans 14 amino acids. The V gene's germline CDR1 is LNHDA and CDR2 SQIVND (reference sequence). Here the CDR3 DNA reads TGTGCCAGTAGTACCCAGGGAGGCAATCAGCCCCAGCATTTT. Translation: CASSTQGGNQPQHF.

This chain's CDR3 is CASSELPGQEFQRAPGELFF. CDR3 DNA sequence: TGCGCCAGCAGTGAGCTGCCGGGACAGGAGTTTCAACGCGCCCCCGGGGAGCTGTTTTTT. The J gene is TRBJ2-2, the V gene TRBV10-1; 8 bases align to TRBD1. V was clipped by 2 bases and J by 6 bases; unmatched bases: 20. Germline V gene data show CDR1 as WNHNN and CDR2 as SYGVQD (reference sequence). The length of the CDR3 is 20 residues.

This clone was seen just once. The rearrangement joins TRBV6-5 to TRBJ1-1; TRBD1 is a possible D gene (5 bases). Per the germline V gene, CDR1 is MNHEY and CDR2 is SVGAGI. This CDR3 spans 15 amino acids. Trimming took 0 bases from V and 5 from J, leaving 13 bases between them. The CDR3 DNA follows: TGTGCCAGCAGTTACTCGAACGGGGCCAGGACTGAAGCTTTCTTT. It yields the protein CASSYSNGARTEAFF.

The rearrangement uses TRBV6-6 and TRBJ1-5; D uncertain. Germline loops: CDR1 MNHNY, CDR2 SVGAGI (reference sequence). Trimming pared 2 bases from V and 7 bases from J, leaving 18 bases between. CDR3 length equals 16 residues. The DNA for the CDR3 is TGTGCCAGCAGTTACCCCCTGAGAGGGAATCGACAGCCCCAGCATTTT. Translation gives CASSYPLRGNRQPQHF.

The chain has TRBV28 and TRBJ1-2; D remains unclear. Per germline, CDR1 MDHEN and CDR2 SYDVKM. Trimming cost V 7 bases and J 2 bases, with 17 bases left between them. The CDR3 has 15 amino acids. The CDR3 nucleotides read TGTGCCAGCACTACCTCCGGCGGAGGGAACTATGGCTACACCTTC. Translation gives CASTTSGGGNYGYTF.

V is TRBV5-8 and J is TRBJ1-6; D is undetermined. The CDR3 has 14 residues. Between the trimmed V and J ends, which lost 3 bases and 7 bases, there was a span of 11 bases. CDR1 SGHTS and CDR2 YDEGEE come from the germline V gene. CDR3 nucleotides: TGTGCCAGCAGCTCGCGGGCCACAAATTCACCCCTCCACTTT. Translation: CASSSRATNSPLHF.

This chain's CDR3 is CASSPDSYEQYF. The CDR3 coding sequence is TGTGCCAGCAGTCCCGACAGCTACGAGCAGTACTTC. V and J are TRBV28 and TRBJ2-7, with D possibly TRBD1 on 5 matching bases. The ends were cut back, 5 bases at V and 3 bases at J, with 8 bases in the middle. The CDR3 loop spans 12 amino acids. Germline CDR1 MDHEN, CDR2 SYDVKM.

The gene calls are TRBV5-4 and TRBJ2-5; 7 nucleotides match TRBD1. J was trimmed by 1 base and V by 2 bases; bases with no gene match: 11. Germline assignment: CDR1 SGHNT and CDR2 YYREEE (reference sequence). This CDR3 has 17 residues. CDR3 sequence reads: CASSLNRGLGPQETQYF. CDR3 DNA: TGTGCCAGCAGCTTAAATAGGGGGCTGGGGCCCCAAGAGACCCAGTACTTC.

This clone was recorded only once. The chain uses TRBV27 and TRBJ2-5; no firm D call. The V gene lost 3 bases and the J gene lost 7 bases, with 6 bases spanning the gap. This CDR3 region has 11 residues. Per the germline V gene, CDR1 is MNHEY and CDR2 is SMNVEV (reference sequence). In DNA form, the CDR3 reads TGTGCCAGCAGTTTTCTGGGGACCCAGTACTTC. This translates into CASSFLGTQYF.

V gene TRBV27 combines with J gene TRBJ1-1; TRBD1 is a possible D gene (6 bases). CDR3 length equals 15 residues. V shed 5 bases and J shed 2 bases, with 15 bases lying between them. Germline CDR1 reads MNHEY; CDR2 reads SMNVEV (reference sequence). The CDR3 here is CASSLGAGTNTEAFF. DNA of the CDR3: TGTGCCAGCAGTCTGGGCGCGGGGACAAACACTGAAGCTTTCTTT.